These T cell receptor beta chains were read from a single sample in a study of cytomegalovirus exposure and HLA in healthy donors. The repertoire was sequenced with immunoSEQ multiplex PCR; TCRdb's copy has only in-frame clones and lacks some. Of over 150,000 clones listed, roughly 80% were seen once; the top ten hold 1.9%. The material sequenced was PBMCs. The receptors originated from a human donor in good health. The CDR3 runs from the conserved cysteine through the conserved F or W. A D gene is named only where the DNA matches it firmly. For some rows the clone size is stated as once, few or many, or as a class when expanded; others skip it.

v_call	d_call	clone_size	j_call	cdr3_aa	cdr3_nt
TRBV13	.	.	TRBJ2-7	CASSSLGGFTYEQYF	TGTGCCAGCAGCTCTCTGGGGGGATTTACCTACGAGCAGTACTTC
TRBV5-1	TRBD2	.	TRBJ2-5	CASTSRGGLGKTQYF	TGCGCCAGCACCTCTCGGGGGGGCCTAGGGAAGACCCAGTACTTC
TRBV7-9	TRBD2	.	TRBJ2-7	CASSSLGREEQYF	TGTGCCAGCAGCTCATTGGGGAGGGAGGAGCAGTACTTC
TRBV19	.	.	TRBJ2-1	CASSRGLYNEQFF	TGTGCCAGTAGTAGGGGACTTTACAATGAGCAGTTCTTC
TRBV7-2	.	.	TRBJ2-5	CASSVNRETQYF	TGTGCCAGCAGCGTGAACAGGGAGACCCAGTACTTC
TRBV5-1	.	.	TRBJ1-1	CASSRQTGTRNTEAFF	TGCGCCAGCAGCAGACAGACCGGGACACGGAACACTGAAGCTTTTTTT
TRBV5-8	.	.	TRBJ1-2	CASSLDSPSGYTF	TGTGCCAGCAGCTTGGACAGCCCCTCTGGCTACACCTTC
TRBV5-6	TRBD1	once	TRBJ1-3	CASSLGGQGSGNTIYF	TGTGCCAGCAGCTTGGGAGGACAGGGATCTGGAAACACCATATATTTT
TRBV6-1	.	.	TRBJ1-4	CASSEKGVIQANEKLFF	TGTGCCAGCAGTGAAAAGGGGGTAATTCAGGCTAATGAAAAACTGTTTTTT
TRBV6-1	.	.	TRBJ1-2	CASSPREITNYGYTF	TGTGCCAGCAGTCCCCGGGAAATAACTAACTATGGCTACACCTTC
TRBV19	.	.	TRBJ1-2	CASSPPGAYGYTF	TGTGCCAGTAGCCCCCCTGGAGCCTATGGCTACACCTTC
TRBV5-4	.	.	TRBJ2-3	CASSLKGGTDTQYF	TGTGCCAGCAGCTTGAAGGGGGGCACAGATACGCAGTATTTT
TRBV28	.	.	TRBJ2-7	CASSLISRDYEQYF	TGTGCCAGCAGTTTAATATCCAGGGACTACGAGCAGTACTTC
TRBV5-4	.	.	TRBJ2-7	CASSLGGKGVDEQYF	TGTGCCAGCAGCTTGGGGGGCAAAGGGGTAGACGAGCAGTACTTC
TRBV5-1	TRBD1	.	TRBJ1-1	CASSPRRTGFGTEAFF	TGCGCCAGCAGCCCGCGAAGGACAGGGTTTGGCACTGAAGCTTTCTTT
TRBV7-8	TRBD1	.	TRBJ1-5	CASMTGPYSNQPQHF	TGTGCCAGCATGACAGGGCCTTATAGCAATCAGCCCCAGCATTTT
TRBV5-1	.	.	TRBJ1-2	CASSPNSGNSYGYTF	TGCGCCAGCAGCCCGAATTCGGGAAATTCCTATGGCTACACCTTC
TRBV20-1	.	.	TRBJ2-5	CSASTPETQYF	TGCAGTGCTTCGACACCAGAGACCCAGTACTTC
TRBV29-1	.	.	TRBJ1-4	CSVARTANEKLFF	TGCAGCGTGGCCCGGACAGCTAATGAAAAACTGTTTTTT
TRBV5-6	TRBD2	once	TRBJ2-5	CASSFALRGGRRETQYF	TGTGCCAGCAGCTTTGCCCTCCGGGGGGGGCGGCGGGAGACCCAGTACTTC
TRBV7-2	TRBD2	once	TRBJ2-7	CASSAPRRGDRYEQYF	TGTGCCAGCAGCGCCCCCAGGCGGGGGGATCGCTACGAGCAGTACTTC
TRBV2	.	.	TRBJ1-2	CASSDTGTNYGYTF	TGTGCCAGCAGTGATACGGGAACCAACTATGGCTACACCTTC
TRBV6-1	.	.	TRBJ2-6	CASSEPGSGANVLTF	TGTGCCAGCAGTGAACCGGGATCTGGGGCCAACGTCCTGACTTTC
TRBV7-8	.	.	TRBJ2-3	CASSLATGHPFTDTQYF	TGTGCCAGCAGCTTAGCCACTGGACACCCCTTCACAGATACGCAGTATTTT
TRBV27	TRBD2	.	TRBJ2-5	CASRLAGEETQYF	TGTGCCAGCAGGCTAGCGGGGGAAGAGACCCAGTACTTC
TRBV7-9	TRBD1	few	TRBJ2-1	CASSVEQGVNEQFF	TGTGCCAGCAGCGTAGAACAGGGGGTAAATGAGCAGTTCTTC
TRBV29-1	TRBD1	.	TRBJ1-2	CSVDPLRTGGGGGYTF	TGCAGCGTTGACCCCTTAAGGACAGGGGGCGGAGGGGGCTACACCTTC
TRBV7-9	.	.	TRBJ1-4	CASSFRQGTHTGEKLFF	TGTGCCAGCAGCTTTCGGCAGGGAACCCACACCGGTGAAAAACTGTTTTTT
TRBV11-1	TRBD1	.	TRBJ1-1	CASSGSRDRGGTEAFF	TGTGCCAGCAGTGGGTCCCGGGACAGGGGAGGCACTGAAGCTTTCTTT
TRBV9	.	.	TRBJ2-5	CASSVDVGLLQETQYF	TGTGCCAGCAGCGTAGATGTAGGACTTCTACAAGAGACCCAGTACTTC
TRBV9	TRBD1	.	TRBJ1-6	CASSGGGGQGNSPLHF	TGTGCCAGCAGCGGGGGAGGTGGACAGGGAAATTCACCCCTCCACTTT
TRBV19	.	.	TRBJ2-7	CASSRELGGTATYEQYF	TGTGCCAGTAGCCGGGAGTTAGGTGGGACAGCCACCTACGAGCAGTACTTC
TRBV15	.	.	TRBJ1-1	CATSRDRGNTEAFF	TGTGCCACCAGCAGAGATCGGGGTAACACTGAAGCTTTCTTT
TRBV18	TRBD1	.	TRBJ2-7	CASSPGQGAYEQYF	TGTGCCAGCTCACCGGGACAGGGGGCTTACGAGCAGTACTTC
TRBV11-3	TRBD1	few	TRBJ2-7	CASSRPGTGIFGNEQYF	TGTGCCAGCAGCCGCCCCGGGACAGGCATTTTTGGCAACGAGCAGTACTTC
TRBV5-6	.	few	TRBJ1-2	CASSLAGGSNYGYTF	TGTGCCAGCAGCTTGGCCGGGGGGTCCAACTATGGCTACACCTTC
TRBV7-6	TRBD1	few	TRBJ2-7	CASSEYGTDYEQYF	TGTGCCAGCAGTGAGTATGGGACAGACTACGAGCAGTACTTC
TRBV2	TRBD2	.	TRBJ2-2	CASSVLASGAGELFF	TGTGCCAGCAGTGTGTTAGCTAGCGGCGCCGGGGAGCTGTTTTTT
TRBV12-5	TRBD1	.	TRBJ1-2	CASGLVRFRDREFANYGYTF	TGTGCTAGTGGTTTGGTACGCTTCCGGGACAGGGAATTCGCTAACTATGGCTACACCTTC
TRBV7-2	.	.	TRBJ2-7	CASSSGVYEQYF	TGTGCCAGCAGCTCGGGAGTTTACGAGCAGTACTTC
TRBV15	.	.	TRBJ1-1	CATSRPTGVGTEAFF	TGTGCCACCAGCAGACCCACGGGGGTAGGGACTGAAGCTTTCTTT
TRBV2	TRBD2	few	TRBJ2-5	CASSDPLRGGVQETQYF	TGTGCCAGCAGTGACCCCCTGCGGGGGGGCGTCCAAGAGACCCAGTACTTC
TRBV7-8	TRBD2	.	TRBJ2-1	CASSLGASGYNEQFF	TGTGCCAGCAGCCTCGGGGCTAGCGGCTACAATGAGCAGTTCTTC
TRBV5-1	.	.	TRBJ1-3	CASSLRHNSGNTIYF	TGCGCCAGCAGCTTGCGACACAACTCTGGAAACACCATATATTTT
TRBV11-2	TRBD2	once	TRBJ2-7	CASSLVAGETTEQYF	TGTGCCAGCAGCTTAGTGGCGGGGGAGACTACCGAGCAGTACTTC
TRBV6-1	TRBD1	.	TRBJ2-3	CASSRQGLADTQYF	TGTGCCAGCAGCCGACAGGGGTTGGCAGATACGCAGTATTTT
TRBV27	.	.	TRBJ2-5	CASSPRTGHQETQYF	TGTGCCAGCAGTCCCCGCACAGGACACCAAGAGACCCAGTACTTC
TRBV5-1	.	.	TRBJ1-1	CASSTTGFNTEAFF	TGCGCCAGCAGCACGACAGGATTTAACACTGAAGCTTTCTTT
TRBV7-2	.	.	TRBJ2-7	CASSVSVGGTYEQYF	TGTGCCAGCAGCGTCAGTGTGGGAGGTACCTACGAGCAGTACTTC
TRBV19	.	.	TRBJ2-3	CASSKGLLSTDTQYF	TGTGCCAGTAGTAAGGGACTCCTTAGCACAGATACGCAGTATTTT
TRBV21-1	.	once	TRBJ2-7	CANAGQGGNEQYF	TGTGCCAACGCGGGACAGGGGGGAAACGAGCAGTACTTC
TRBV15	.	.	TRBJ2-1	CATSRDTGDYNEQFF	TGTGCCACCAGCAGAGATACAGGCGACTACAATGAGCAGTTCTTC